The 3 T cell receptor beta chains below come from one sample, sequenced in a study of CD8 T cells in Susac syndrome. An input of roughly 0.45 to 1 ug of RNA was subjected to reverse transcription using random hexamers. TCRdb reanalysed the immunoSEQ multiplex PCR reads using MiXCR and keeps one entry per CDR3 protein. The sample includes approximately 100,000 distinct CDR3 sequences, roughly 91% of them seen just once. Source material: CD4+ T cells from PBMCs. The receptors originated from a human donor in good health.

V usage is TRBV18 and J usage is TRBJ1-4, with D unclear. The CDR3 extends over 12 amino acids. The V gene's germline CDR1 is KGHSH and CDR2 LQKENI. The V gene lost 3 bases and the J gene lost 3 bases, with 2 bases spanning the gap. The CDR3 DNA reads TGTGCCAGCTCACCCGCTAATGAAAAACTGTTTTTT. Protein product: CASSPANEKLFF.

V usage is TRBV30 and J usage is TRBJ2-7; 8 bases are a match to TRBD1. The trim removed 3 bases at V and 4 bases at J, leaving 2 bases unmatched. Germline V gene sequence: CDR1 GTSNPN, CDR2 SVGIG (reference sequence). The CDR3 has 12 residues. CDR3 protein: CAWRQGDYEQYF. In nucleotides, the CDR3 is TGTGCCTGGAGACAGGGGGATTACGAGCAGTACTTC.

The CDR3, as DNA: TGTGCCACCAGCAGTTCGGGTTATTTCTCTGGAAACACCATATATTTT. This codes for CATSSSGYFSGNTIYF. The J gene is TRBJ1-3, the V gene TRBV15; D ambiguous. Germline-derived CDR1 and CDR2 are LNHNV and YYDKDF (reference sequence). The CDR3 contains 16 residues. V was shortened by 3 bases and J by 0 bases, with 12 bases between the two germline ends.